This T cell receptor beta chain came from a study of blood T cell repertoires in COVID-19. Assay: immunoSEQ multiplex PCR; the TCRdb copy retains only in-frame clones and omits some. The table includes roughly 86,000 clones, approximately 86% detected once. From germline, CDR1 is LNHDA and CDR2 SQIVND (reference sequence). The junction had 4 bases not matched to a gene; V was cut back by 5 bases and J by 4 bases. There are 14 residues in the CDR3. Sequencing input: peripheral blood. The chain joins TRBV19 to TRBJ1-5, with 8 bases identical to TRBD1. The sequence derives from a man in his forties with acute or convalescent COVID-19. The CDR3 DNA is TGTGCCAGTAGTCCAGGGGGCCGGAATCAGCCCCAGCATTTT. Protein product: CASSPGGRNQPQHF.